This T cell receptor beta chain comes out of a study of blood T cell repertoires in COVID-19. Authors' analysis steps: Cell counts per sample came from amplifying reference gene primers. The repertoire was sequenced with immunoSEQ multiplex PCR; TCRdb's copy has only in-frame clones and lacks some. V and J calls and clone size come straight from that table; D and trimming were deduced from the DNA. The repertoire holds tens of thousands of clones, with 75% to 90% as singletons. This clone was picked up a small number of times. Trimming took 4 bases from V and 1 from J, leaving 14 bases between them. Germline-derived CDR1 and CDR2 are SGHDN and FVKESK. The CDR3 spans 15 residues.

The chain is built from TRBV14 and TRBJ2-7; D is perhaps TRBD1 (5 bases). The receptor was isolated from a human donor in a cohort sampled during active COVID-19. Specimen: peripheral blood. CDR3 nucleotide sequence: TGTGCCAGCAGCCTTCTGGGGCGCCCGTCCTACGAGCAGTACTTC. Encoded protein: CASSLLGRPSYEQYF.